These 19 T cell receptor beta chains share one sample of origin, sequenced in a study of T cells in women clearing cervical HPV infection. Clones were read by immunoSEQ multiplex PCR, and TCRdb kept only the in-frame ones, dropping some. The repertoire table contains more than 40,000 clones. Sequences were obtained from blood buffy coat. These receptors originate from a woman aged 18 to 75 with a cervical HPV16 infection that either progressed to CIN3+ or cleared (not recorded which).

Concerning this clone itself: The CDR3 is cut off 3 residues early in the read; its end comes from the germline J gene. V usage is TRBV30 and J usage is TRBJ2-7, with 9 positions matching TRBD1. The CDR3 totals 16 residues. The ends lost 1 base at V and 4 bases at J; junction bases unmatched: 11. The germline V gene has CDR1 GTSNPN and CDR2 SVGIG (reference sequence). The CDR3 sequence: CAWSAKIYRGLYEQYF. Incomplete CDR3 DNA: TGTGCCTGGAGTGCCAAAATCTACAGGGGGCTTTACGAG.

Points on this clone: The sequence runs out 3 residues before the end of the CDR3; the remainder is reconstructed from the germline J gene. V usage is TRBV7-3 and J usage is TRBJ2-2; 13 bases line up with TRBD2. CDR1 is SGHTA and CDR2 is FQGTGA in the germline V gene. Trimming at V came to 5 bases and at J to 0 bases, leaving 3 bases not matched to a gene. The CDR3 has 17 amino acids. The CDR3 sequence is CASSGTSGDSNTGELFF. The sequenced part of the CDR3 DNA is TGTGCCAGCAGCGGGACTAGCGGGGACTCGAACACCGGGGAG.

Details on this clone: One junction end disagrees with the germline gene, perhaps due to a read error. The CDR3 loop reads CASSSRQRGTSGNTIYF. Partial CDR3 DNA: TGCGCCAGCAGCTCCCGCCAGAGGGGTACCTCTGGAAACACA. The rearrangement uses TRBV5-1 and TRBJ1-3; maybe TRBD1 (5 bases). The DNA ends 3 residues before the CDR3 does, and the rest of the CDR3 is filled in from the germline J gene. The CDR3 extends over 17 amino acids. CDR1 and CDR2 (germline): SGHRS, YFSETQ.

To note about this clone: The read halts 3 residues ahead of the CDR3 end, with the missing end drawn from the germline J gene. The gene calls are TRBV10-2 and TRBJ2-7; TRBD1 aligns across 7 bases. CDR1 and CDR2 from the germline V gene are WSHSY and SAAADI. The V segment lost 7 bases and the J segment 3 bases; nucleotides outside the gene matches: 12. The CDR3 has 15 amino acids. CDR3 residues: CASKKHGQANYEQYF. CDR3 DNA, as far as it was read: TGCGCCAGCAAGAAACACGGACAGGCGAACTACGAG.

To note about this clone: The CDR3 end lies 3 residues beyond the end of the read and is filled in from the germline J gene. V and J are TRBV2 and TRBJ2-7; TRBD1 might be the D (5 bases). V lost 4 bases, J lost 6 bases, and 16 bases lay in between. CDR3 length: 14 amino acids. Germline V CDR1 and CDR2: SNHLY, FYNNEI. Partial CDR3 DNA: TGTGCCAGCAGTGTTCAGGGTGGGTCTGGCGAG. This translates into CASSVQGGSGE. The entire CDR3 protein reads CASSVQGGSGEQYF.

On this clone: The CDR3 extends 3 residues past the end of the read, so its final part is completed from the germline J gene. The chain uses TRBV28 and TRBJ2-5; a possible D gene is TRBD1 (5 bases). The germline V gene encodes CDR1 MDHEN and CDR2 SYDVKM. The CDR3 length is 14 residues. Deletions cut 6 bases from V and 5 bases from J, with 16 bases between. The CDR3 reads CASSYRQIGETQYF. The DNA read from the CDR3 is TGTGCCAGCAGCTATAGACAGATTGGGGAGACC.

CDR3 DNA, as far as it was read: TGTGCCAGCAGTCTATCTAGCGGGGGGGCCGCAGATACG. This gives the protein CASSLSSGGAADT. The whole CDR3 protein is CASSLSSGGAADTQYF. The rearrangement links TRBV6-4 to TRBJ2-3; 12 bases fit TRBD2. The read falls 3 residues short of the CDR3 end, and the missing part is taken from the germline J gene. This CDR3 spans 16 amino acids. The V segment lost 5 bases and the J segment 4 bases; nucleotides outside the gene matches: 7. CDR1 and CDR2 from the germline V gene are MRHNA and SNTAGT.

Turning to this clone: The read ends 3 residues shy of where the CDR3 ends; the end is completed using the germline J gene. The genes are TRBV5-6 and TRBJ2-1; D not resolved. The CDR3 is 13 amino acids. Per germline, CDR1 SGHDT and CDR2 YYEEEE. V was cut by 4 bases and J by 3 bases, with 8 bases left in between. CDR3 bases read: TGTGCCAGCAGCGACTTGGGCTACAATGAG. Translated, it gives CASSDLGYNE. Given in full, the CDR3 is CASSDLGYNEQFF.

The DNA read from the CDR3 is TGTGCCAGTAGGACGGCAGGGGCGGCCGGGGAG. Protein product: CASRTAGAAGE. The whole CDR3 sequence reads CASRTAGAAGELFF. The chain employs TRBV19 and TRBJ2-2; D is possibly TRBD1 (6 bases). The sequenced fragment ends 3 residues before the CDR3 boundary, so the rest is inferred from the germline J gene. From germline, CDR1 is LNHDA and CDR2 SQIVND (reference sequence). The CDR3 sequence is 14 residues long. The ends were cut back, 6 bases at V and 6 bases at J, with 14 bases in the middle.

A note on this clone: The CDR3 end falls 3 residues outside the read, so it is completed with the germline J gene. The V and J genes are TRBV20-1 and TRBJ2-1, with TRBD1 matching over 9 bases. The CDR3 extends over 15 amino acids. Germline CDR1 and CDR2: DFQATT and SNEGSKA (reference sequence). The junction had 6 bases not matched to a gene; V was cut back by 6 bases and J by 0 bases. The part of the CDR3 DNA that was read is TGCAGTGCAGCAGCGACAGGGGGCTCCTACAATGAG. This sequence encodes CSAAATGGSYNE. Given in full, the CDR3 is CSAAATGGSYNEQFF.

A note on this clone: The sequence runs out 3 residues before the end of the CDR3; the remainder is reconstructed from the germline J gene. The chain joins TRBV20-1 to TRBJ1-3; TRBD1 might be the D (6 bases). The V end lost 2 bases, the J end lost 4 bases, and 15 bases lay between the germline ends. Germline lookup yields CDR1 DFQATT and CDR2 SNEGSKA (reference sequence). This CDR3 comprises 15 residues. The DNA read from the CDR3 is TGCAGTGCTAGACCTAACAGGGAACGGGGAAACACC. Residues: CSARPNRERGNT. The complete CDR3 sequence is CSARPNRERGNTIYF.

In regard to this clone: The CDR3 extends 3 residues past the end of the read, so its final part is completed from the germline J gene. Other DNA sequences in this sample translate to the same CDR3. This chain uses TRBV7-6 with TRBJ1-6; 7 positions agree with TRBD1. Germline CDR1 and CDR2: SGHVS and FNYEAQ. The length of the CDR3 is 15 residues. V gave up 1 base and J gave up 5 bases; unmatched junction bases: 2. CDR3 loop: CASSLGQGDNSPLHF. CDR3 DNA, as far as it was read: TGTGCCAGCAGCTTAGGTCAGGGGGATAATTCACCC.

Concerning this clone itself: The read is 3 residues too short to cover the CDR3 end, so that end is filled in from the germline J gene. The V call is TRBV23-1, the J call TRBJ2-1; TRBD1 might be the D (6 bases). TRBV23-1 has ORF status, its function being uncertain. The V end was cut by 0 bases, the J end by 8 bases, with 14 bases between. The CDR3 extends over 15 amino acids. The covered CDR3 bases are TGCGCCAGCAGTCAATCGGGCAGGGGAAAGGATGAG. The encoded protein is CASSQSGRGKDE. The full CDR3 sequence reads CASSQSGRGKDEQFF.

In regard to this clone: Read data end 3 residues before the CDR3 end; the end is taken from the germline J gene. The V gene is TRBV19, the J gene TRBJ1-6; possibly TRBD1 for D (6 bases). CDR3 size: 15 residues. The ends were cut back, 6 bases at V and 0 bases at J, with 9 bases in the middle. CDR1 and CDR2 from the germline V gene are LNHDA and SQIVND (reference sequence). The CDR3 bases that were read are TGTGCCAGTAGCCGACAGGACTCCTATAATTCACCC. It yields the protein CASSRQDSYNSP. The whole CDR3 sequence reads CASSRQDSYNSPLHF.

A word on this clone: The read ends 3 residues before the CDR3 terminus; that terminus is restored from the germline J gene. The chain combines TRBV5-1 with TRBJ1-1; D call uncertain. Germline assignment: CDR1 SGHRS and CDR2 YFSETQ. V lost 4 bases, J lost 0 bases, and 10 bases lay in between. This CDR3 contains 14 residues. The CDR3 sequence is CASSGGQMNTEAFF. Partial CDR3 DNA: TGCGCCAGCAGCGGAGGGCAGATGAACACTGAA.

As concerns this clone: The read stops 3 residues short of the end of the CDR3; the missing end is completed from the germline J gene. V usage is TRBV18 and J usage is TRBJ2-3; D remains ambiguous. This CDR3 spans 13 amino acids. The germline V gene has CDR1 KGHSH and CDR2 LQKENI. Trimming removed 2 bases from V and 3 bases from J, with 6 bases in between. CDR3: CASSPSTTDTQYF. Partial CDR3 DNA: TGTGCCAGCTCACCATCGACTACAGATACG.

Concerning this clone itself: Read data end 3 residues before the CDR3 end; the end is taken from the germline J gene. The rearrangement links TRBV20-1 to TRBJ2-2; TRBD2 matches at 9 bases. V lost 3 bases, J lost 6 bases, and 5 bases stayed unmatched. Germline assignment: CDR1 DFQATT and CDR2 SNEGSKA (reference sequence). The CDR3 is 14 amino acids. The chain's CDR3 is CSASRGGAAGELFF. CDR3 bases read: TGCAGTGCTAGCCGCGGGGGGGCCGCCGGGGAG.

The CDR3 is CAWGGTSTLTDTQYF. The part of the CDR3 DNA that was read is TGTGCCTGGGGCGGGACTAGTACGTTGACAGATACG. The chain is built from TRBV30 and TRBJ2-3; TRBD2 matches at 8 bases. The DNA ends 3 residues before the CDR3 does, and the rest of the CDR3 is filled in from the germline J gene. The V and J ends lost 5 bases and 3 bases, in that order; junction bases with no gene match: 10. Germline CDR1 is GTSNPN and CDR2 is SVGIG (reference sequence). The CDR3 spans 15 residues.

As to this clone: The read ends 3 residues shy of where the CDR3 ends; the end is completed using the germline J gene. The gene calls are TRBV5-1 and TRBJ2-6, with 7 bases that match TRBD1. The germline V gene encodes CDR1 SGHRS and CDR2 YFSETQ. With V trimmed by 0 bases and J by 0 bases, 3 bases remained unmatched. CDR3 size: 17 residues. The CDR3 region is CASSLGQGPSGANVLTF. The sequenced part of the CDR3 DNA is TGCGCCAGCAGCTTGGGACAGGGTCCCTCTGGGGCCAACGTC. Filled out from reference TRBV5-1 and TRBJ2-6, the complete variable domain reads KAGVTQTPRYLIKTRGQQVTLSCSPISGHRSVSWYQQTPGQGLQFLFEYFSETQRNKGNFPGRFSGRQFSNSRSEMNVSTLELGDSALYLCASSLGQGPSGANVLTFGAGSRLTVL.